The subject of this entry is one TCR beta chain. The target antigen is unknown. CDR3 length: 17 amino acids. In germline, CDR1 is SGDLS, CDR2 YYNGEE. V was clipped by 4 bases and J by 4 bases, with 18 bases between them. This entry comes from a study of T cells in localized non-small cell lung cancer. Study conclusions and caveats: Adjacent lung had a median about 60 of the 100 largest tumor clones. Sequencing involved a lone tumor region, leaving heterogeneity possible. Uninvolved adjacent lung showed higher T cell clonality than tumor.

Generated by immunoSEQ multiplex PCR, the TCRdb table keeps only in-frame clones and is missing some. The data contain roughly 16,000 clones, 80% to 90% of them singletons. Sequenced here: peripheral blood, sampled before any cancer treatment. The chain combines TRBV9 with TRBJ2-6; no definite D call. The sequence was collected from an older male donor with stage I lung adenocarcinoma. CDR3 region: CASSSRVLKGGANVLTF. The CDR3 DNA sequence: TGTGCCAGCAGCTCTCGGGTCCTAAAAGGAGGGGCCAACGTCCTGACTTTC. The variable domain in full, completed from reference TRBV9 and TRBJ2-6, reads DSGVTQTPKHLITATGQRVTLRCSPRSGDLSVYWYQQSLDQGLQFLIQYYNGEERAKGNILERFSAQQFPDLHSELNLSSLELGDSALYFCASSSRVLKGGANVLTFGAGSRLTVL.